The next 24 T cell receptor beta chains were all read from a single sample in a study of T-cell reconstitution after alpha-beta-depleted transplantation in children. Preparation of the TCRbeta library involved a method that used unique molecular identifiers. MiXCR, applied by TCRdb to the PCR reads, yields one record per CDR3 protein. Here the sample spans approximately 420,000 distinct CDR3 sequences, approximately 11% being singletons. This material consisted of PBMCs from the stem cell graft donor, taken from the stem cell graft. All receptors derive from a human donor who donated a stem cell graft to a child with acute myeloid leukemia.

This clonotype was observed a handful of times. The chain uses TRBV7-2 and TRBJ2-3; possibly TRBD2 for D (5 bases). CDR1 and CDR2 from the germline V gene are SGHTA and FQGNSA. V was clipped by 8 bases and J by 5 bases, with 14 bases between them. This CDR3 has 13 residues. In DNA, the CDR3 is TGTGCCAGCCACCGGGGAGTGAAAGATACGCAGTATTTT. Its translation is CASHRGVKDTQYF.

The chain recombines TRBV27 with TRBJ2-1; D might be TRBD1 (5 bases). Germline values: CDR1 MNHEY, CDR2 SMNVEV (reference sequence). Trimming removed 3 bases at V and 6 bases at J, with 9 bases between. This CDR3 has 13 amino acids. CDR3 coding DNA: TGTGCCAGCAGTTTTCGGCAGGGCAATGAGCAGTTCTTC. This translates into CASSFRQGNEQFF.

V gene TRBV5-1 combines with J gene TRBJ2-1; 14 bases align to TRBD2. Germline V gene lookup returns CDR1 SGHRS and CDR2 YFSETQ. V lost 4 bases, J lost 1 base, and 4 bases stayed unmatched. This CDR3 has 17 residues. CDR3 amino acids: CASSLGTSGRSYNEQFF. The CDR3 nucleotides read TGCGCCAGCAGCCTGGGGACTAGCGGGAGATCCTACAATGAGCAGTTCTTC.

This clonotype was seen a few times. The chain employs TRBV6-2 or TRBV6-3 and TRBJ2-7, with D possibly TRBD1 on 6 matching bases. Germline V gene sequence: CDR1 MNHEY, CDR2 SVGEGT. This CDR3 has 14 residues. The V end was cut by 0 bases, the J end by 6 bases, with 12 bases between. CDR3 region: CASSYSGQVPEQYF. For the CDR3, the DNA is TGTGCCAGCAGTTACTCGGGACAAGTCCCCGAGCAGTACTTC.

This clonotype was picked up many times. V and J are TRBV5-1 and TRBJ2-2, with D unclear. Germline V gives CDR1 SGHRS, CDR2 YFSETQ. This CDR3 region has 13 residues. V was shortened by 0 bases and J by 8 bases, with 8 bases between the two germline ends. In nucleotides, the CDR3 is TGCGCCAGCAGCTTGGCCGAAGCGGGGGAGCTGTTTTTT. Residues: CASSLAEAGELFF.

At least ten counts were recorded for this clonotype. This chain joins TRBV5-1 and TRBJ2-1, with TRBD1 matching over 7 bases. The CDR3 runs to 15 residues. CDR1 is SGHRS and CDR2 is YFSETQ in the germline V gene. V was pared by 4 bases and J by 2 bases, with 6 bases of the junction left unmatched. CDR3 residues: CASSLGQAAYNEQFF. CDR3 nucleotides: TGCGCCAGCAGCCTAGGACAGGCCGCCTACAATGAGCAGTTCTTC.

The J gene is TRBJ1-2, the V gene TRBV6-6; the D gene is possibly TRBD1 (5 bases). This CDR3 has 13 amino acids. The germline V and J ends were trimmed by 2 bases and 6 bases, with 10 bases remaining between them. The germline V gene has CDR1 MNHNY and CDR2 SVGAGI (reference sequence). CDR3 nucleotides: TGTGCCAGCAGTTACGCCCAGGGTGATGGCTACACCTTC. Amino acid sequence: CASSYAQGDGYTF.

A few counts support this clonotype. The chain carries TRBV10-3 and TRBJ1-6; no clear D. This CDR3 contains 13 residues. Trimming left V 3 bases short and J 9 bases short, with 9 bases between. Per germline, CDR1 ENHRY and CDR2 SYGVKD. This CDR3 reads CAISEGSGSPLHF. CDR3 bases: TGTGCCATCAGTGAAGGCTCGGGTTCACCCCTCCACTTT.

This clonotype has only a few counts. The chain recombines TRBV7-2 with TRBJ2-4, with 9 bases fitting TRBD1. The ends lost 0 bases at V and 13 bases at J; junction bases unmatched: 10. The CDR3 has 15 residues. Germline assignment: CDR1 SGHTA and CDR2 FQGNSA. For the CDR3, the DNA is TGTGCCAGCAGCTTAGCGTCGGGACAGGGCCTTGGACAGTACTTC. This sequence encodes CASSLASGQGLGQYF. Variable domain in full (rest from reference TRBV7-2 and TRBJ2-4): GAGVSQSPSNKVTEKGKDVELRCDPISGHTALYWYRQSLGQGLEFLIYFQGNSAPDKSGLPSDRFSAERTGGSVSTLTIQRTQQEDSAVYLCASSLASGQGLGQYFGAGTRLSVL.

This sequence joins TRBV7-2 and TRBJ2-2; D uncertain. Germline values: CDR1 SGHTA, CDR2 FQGNSA. This CDR3 is built from 15 residues. V gave up 2 bases and J gave up 2 bases, with 9 bases separating them. CDR3 amino acids: CASSLILVNTGELFF. In nucleotides, the CDR3 is TGTGCCAGCAGCTTAATACTGGTTAACACCGGGGAGCTGTTTTTT.

V is TRBV6-5 and J is TRBJ2-5; 8 nucleotides align to TRBD1. Germline V CDR1 and CDR2: MNHEY, SVGAGI. The CDR3 totals 15 residues. The junction had 11 bases not matched to a gene; V was cut back by 6 bases and J by 5 bases. This CDR3 is CASSPRQGMGETQYF. CDR3 DNA sequence: TGTGCCAGCAGCCCGAGACAGGGGATGGGGGAGACCCAGTACTTC.

This clonotype has just a few counts. The CDR3 DNA is TGTGCCAGCAGTCGTGTGGCTAGCGGGGAACAAGAGACCCAGTACTTC. This sequence encodes CASSRVASGEQETQYF. The J gene is TRBJ2-5, the V gene TRBV7-9; 9 bases are shared with TRBD2. Trimming at V came to 6 bases and at J to 2 bases, leaving 10 bases not matched to a gene. Germline V gene lookup returns CDR1 SEHNR and CDR2 FQNEAQ (reference sequence). There are 16 residues in the CDR3.

This clonotype was seen ten or more times. The chain couples TRBV4-3 to TRBJ2-1; 7 nucleotides agree with TRBD2. The V gene's germline CDR1 is LGHNA and CDR2 YSLEER. V shed 0 bases and J 5 bases; nucleotides not matched to a gene: 10. This CDR3 is 17 amino acids long. DNA for the CDR3: TGCGCCAGCAGCCAAGATTGGGGAGGCGGGAGTAACAATGAGCAGTTCTTC. This codes for CASSQDWGGGSNNEQFF.

The chain combines TRBV4-3 with TRBJ2-7, with TRBD2 identical over 8 bases. The CDR3 length is 15 residues. Losses at the gene ends were 4 bases for V and 4 bases for J; bases not matched to a gene: 9. CDR1 and CDR2 from the germline V gene are LGHNA and YSLEER. CDR3 in amino acids: CASSPGLAGKYEQYF. Here the CDR3 DNA reads TGCGCCAGCAGCCCGGGGTTAGCGGGAAAATACGAGCAGTACTTC.

The rearrangement uses TRBV5-1 and TRBJ2-5; D perhaps matches TRBD2 (6 bases). Between the trimmed V and J ends, which lost 1 base and 7 bases, there was a span of 14 bases. Germline V gene data show CDR1 as SGHRS and CDR2 as YFSETQ. The CDR3 spans 14 residues. The CDR3 region has the DNA TGCGCCAGCAGCTTGTTGCCGGGGGAAGGGACCCAGTACTTC. Translated, it gives CASSLLPGEGTQYF.

The chain has TRBV6-4 and TRBJ2-5; D is possibly TRBD1 or TRBD2 (5 bases each). From germline, CDR1 is MRHNA and CDR2 SNTAGT. V gave up 0 bases and J gave up 4 bases, with 6 bases separating them. The CDR3 has 13 residues. CDR3 DNA: TGTGCCAGCAGTGACTCTGGGGGAGAGACCCAGTACTTC. Protein sequence: CASSDSGGETQYF.

This clonotype was seen a few times. V gene TRBV27 combines with J gene TRBJ2-3; perhaps TRBD1 as D (5 bases). Trimming removed 2 bases from V and 3 bases from J, with 12 bases in between. Germline CDR1 is MNHEY and CDR2 is SMNVEV (reference sequence). This CDR3 spans 15 amino acids. The CDR3 DNA is TGTGCCAGCAGTTTAAAGGGGCGCCAGACAGATACGCAGTATTTT. This gives the protein CASSLKGRQTDTQYF.

The chain has TRBV3-1 and TRBJ2-4, with a weak D call TRBD1 (5 bases). Trimming left V 1 base short and J 1 base short, with 5 bases between. Germline V CDR1 and CDR2: LGHDT, YNNKEL (reference sequence). The CDR3 runs to 14 residues. The CDR3 here is CASSQAGAKNIQYF. The CDR3 nucleotides are TGTGCCAGCAGCCAAGCAGGGGCCAAAAACATTCAGTACTTC.

This chain uses TRBV7-2 with TRBJ2-7, with D possibly being TRBD1 (5 bases). V dropped 4 bases and J dropped 2 bases, with 15 bases sitting between them. This CDR3 is 15 amino acids long. The germline CDR1 and CDR2 sequences are SGHTA and FQGNSA. CDR3 in amino acids: CASSSAGISPYEQYF. In nucleotides, the CDR3 is TGTGCCAGCAGCTCCGCAGGGATCTCACCCTACGAGCAGTACTTC. Full variable domain (outside the CDR3, taken from reference TRBV7-2 and TRBJ2-7): GAGVSQSPSNKVTEKGKDVELRCDPISGHTALYWYRQSLGQGLEFLIYFQGNSAPDKSGLPSDRFSAERTGGSVSTLTIQRTQQEDSAVYLCASSSAGISPYEQYFGPGTRLTVT.

The table lists this clonotype with a few counts. This rearrangement joins TRBV5-5 to TRBJ2-1, with D tentatively TRBD1 or TRBD2 (6 bases each). V lost 9 bases to trimming and J lost 9 bases, with 19 bases between them. This CDR3 contains 13 residues. Germline-derived CDR1 and CDR2 are SGHKS and YYEKEE (reference sequence). CDR3 loop: CATSGAGRGEQFF. In DNA form, the CDR3 reads TGTGCCACATCGGGGGCGGGTAGGGGTGAGCAGTTCTTC.

The chain links TRBV12-3 or TRBV12-4 to TRBJ2-1; 13 bases agree with TRBD2. V lost 5 bases and J lost 6; bases outside the gene matches: 7. The CDR3 is 16 amino acids. The CDR3 DNA reads as TGTGCCAGCAGTAGACCAACTAGCGGGGGGGCCAATGAGCAGTTCTTC. Translating it yields CASSRPTSGGANEQFF.

This clonotype turned up a few times. The V and J genes are TRBV2 and TRBJ2-7; tentatively, D is TRBD2 (6 bases). Trimming stripped 7 bases from V and 2 bases from J, with 12 bases between. This CDR3 has 13 residues. Germline loops: CDR1 SNHLY, CDR2 FYNNEI. The CDR3 spells CASTAGGAYEQYF. CDR3 coding DNA: TGTGCCAGCACAGCGGGTGGTGCCTACGAGCAGTACTTC. The full variable domain, completed using reference TRBV2 and TRBJ2-7, is EPEVTQTPSHQVTQMGQEVILRCVPISNHLYFYWYRQILGQKVEFLVSFYNNEISEKSEIFDDQFSVERPDGSNFTLKIRSTKLEDSAMYFCASTAGGAYEQYFGPGTRLTVT.

This clonotype was seen once. This chain links TRBV7-2 with TRBJ2-7; 7 bases align to TRBD1. Trimming cost V 6 bases and J 5 bases; bases outside gene matches: 10. CDR1 is SGHTA, CDR2 FQGNSA, per germline. The CDR3 spans 14 residues. The CDR3 here is CASSLSTGLDEQYV. The CDR3 DNA follows: TGTGCCAGCAGTTTATCGACAGGGCTCGACGAGCAGTACGTC.

V and J are TRBV6-5 and TRBJ2-3, with a tentative D call TRBD2 (6 bases). From germline, CDR1 is MNHEY and CDR2 SVGAGI. Trimming shortened V by 8 bases and J by 6 bases, and 12 bases separated the two germline ends. This CDR3 region has 12 residues. CDR3 region: CASRNSGDTQYF. The CDR3 DNA follows: TGTGCCAGCCGTAATAGCGGTGATACGCAGTATTTT.